This TCR beta chain was found in a study of tumor-infiltrating lymphocytes in primary liver carcinoma. Whole-study context: Tumors, staged T1-T3 N0M0, spanned 4.2 to 10 cm.

With around 490 ng total RNA as template and a constant-region primer, TCR beta cDNA was made. A slightly modified ARM-PCR protocol with three nested multiplex PCR rounds produced these TCR beta libraries. Use of TRBV1-TRBV30 forward primers with a C-beta reverse primer characterized the first two PCR rounds, which lasted about 10 cycles each. MiXCR was run by TCRdb on the multiplex PCR reads, yielding one entry per CDR3 protein. The data hold under 130,000 distinct CDR3 sequences, with 82% observed a single time. On this clonotype itself: The antigen is not known.

The CDR3 has 14 amino acids. The V and J ends lost 5 bases and 5 bases, in that order; junction bases with no gene match: 9. Germline CDR1 SQVTM, CDR2 ANQGSEA. Notes on the study in general: All five tumor regions shared only about 7.5-25% of top clones. Tumor top-250-clone fractions significantly exceeded those of blood (p = 0.039).

RNA and DNA were co-extracted from approximately 20-30 mg of unsorted bulk tissue. Patients diagnosed with primary liver carcinoma received treatment through surgical resection. This chain links TRBV29-1 with TRBJ2-4; 7 bases fit TRBD2. The receptor was derived from a man aged 40-49 years with primary liver carcinoma and hepatitis B virus infection. Sequenced material: liver tumor tissue from sampling region 3. Noted subset: tumor region T3, left-lateral pole. CDR3 coding DNA: TGCAGCGTTCATTGGGAGGGGCCAGAAAACATTCAGTACTTC. Its translation: CSVHWEGPENIQYF.